A selection of T cell receptor beta chains follows, all from one sample in a study of blood T cells in healthy people across ages. TCRdb passed the 5' RACE reads through MiXCR, listing each CDR3 protein once. The sample comprises more than 1,000,000 distinct CDR3 sequences, around 25% of which are singletons, and around 0.75% rests with the top ten. The data also belong to a second study, concerning T cells of mothers and their children.

Sequencing used blood. The receptors were gathered from a girl aged 2-10 years in good health. Each CDR3 is given with its conserved first and last residue. Each record gives: clone size, J gene, D gene, V gene, CDR3 DNA, CDR3 protein. D genes are given only for firm matches. Clone size is given for some rows only: seen once, a few or many times, or a class if the clone is expanded.

-	TRBJ1-2	-	TRBV18	TGTGCCAGCTCCGATCCCCAGGGAGGCTACACCTTC	CASSDPQGGYTF
few	TRBJ1-2	-	TRBV20-1	TGCAGTGCGGTAGTGAGGACGGACGATAATGGCTACACCTTC	CSAVVRTDDNGYTF
-	TRBJ2-1	TRBD2	TRBV5-1	TGCGCCAGCAGCAAGGAACCGGGACTAGACCACAATGAGCAGTTCTTC	CASSKEPGLDHNEQFF
-	TRBJ2-3	-	TRBV12-3/TRBV12-4	TGTGCCAGCAGTTACGATTGGCCTAGCGGCACAGATACGCAGTATTTT	CASSYDWPSGTDTQYF
-	TRBJ2-5	TRBD2	TRBV5-1	TGCGCCAGCAGCTGGGAGGGGACCCAGTACTTC	CASSWEGTQYF
-	TRBJ2-7	TRBD1	TRBV12-3/TRBV12-4	TGTGCCAGCACTCTCGCCGGGACAGAGTACGAGCAGTACTTC	CASTLAGTEYEQYF
few	TRBJ2-3	TRBD2	TRBV15	TGTGCCACCAGCAGAGTGGAGGCTGCGGGGGCAGATACGCAGTATTTT	CATSRVEAAGADTQYF
-	TRBJ2-1	TRBD2	TRBV5-1	TGCGCCAGCAGCGGGACTAGCGGGCGATCTGAGCAGTTCTTC	CASSGTSGRSEQFF
-	TRBJ2-5	-	TRBV7-2	TGTGCCAGCAGCTTAGAGTCTAGTAGATCGGAGACCCAGTACTTC	CASSLESSRSETQYF
few	TRBJ2-5	TRBD2	TRBV9	TGTGCCAGCAGCGTGAGCTCCGGGGGGAGCGGGGCAGGAGAGACCCAGTACTTC	CASSVSSGGSGAGETQYF
-	TRBJ1-4	-	TRBV12-3/TRBV12-4	TGTGCCAGCAGTTTAGAGGGAGCTAATGAAAAACTGTTTTTT	CASSLEGANEKLFF
-	TRBJ2-5	TRBD2	TRBV7-2	TGTGCCAGCAGCCACTCCGGGACTAGCGGGAGGGCCGGGGAGACCCAGTACTTC	CASSHSGTSGRAGETQYF
few	TRBJ2-3	-	TRBV12-3/TRBV12-4	TGTGCCAGCAGGGGAACTCTGGGATTGTGGACAGATACGCAGTATTTT	CASRGTLGLWTDTQYF
-	TRBJ1-1	-	TRBV7-2	TGTGCCAGCAGCGTAGAGGCCCAGGTTGAAGCTTTCTTT	CASSVEAQVEAFF
-	TRBJ1-1	-	TRBV28	TGTGCCAGCAGTTTGCGAAGTTTCGGCACTGAAGCTTTCTTT	CASSLRSFGTEAFF
few	TRBJ2-2	-	TRBV5-1	TGCGCCACCCCTAGTCCCGTTGTCCCCGGGGAGCTGTTTTTT	CATPSPVVPGELFF
few	TRBJ2-3	TRBD2	TRBV14	TGTGCCAGCAGCCGCGCATTGGCGGGAGTTTCCGTAGATACGCAGTATTTT	CASSRALAGVSVDTQYF
few	TRBJ2-7	-	TRBV27	TGTGCCAGCAGGACCGGGCCTCCATACGAGCAGTACTTC	CASRTGPPYEQYF
few	TRBJ2-1	TRBD2	TRBV6-5	TGTGCCAGCAGCCCGGGACTAGCGGTAGCAGGGGAGCAGTTCTTC	CASSPGLAVAGEQFF
few	TRBJ2-3	-	TRBV29-1	TGCAGCGTGGCCCGTCGACTGGTTGATGGAGATACGCAGTATTTT	CSVARRLVDGDTQYF
-	TRBJ2-7	-	TRBV6-1	TGTGCCGGGACCTCAGGGTGGACTGGCGAGCAGTACTTC	CAGTSGWTGEQYF
few	TRBJ1-5	-	TRBV6-1	TGTGCCAGCGCGGGGGGGGTTTACAATCAGCCCCAGCATTTT	CASAGGVYNQPQHF
-	TRBJ2-7	-	TRBV20-1	TGCAGTGCTAGGACACCTACAGGGAACTACGAGCAGTACTTC	CSARTPTGNYEQYF
-	TRBJ2-5	TRBD2	TRBV4-3	TGCGCCAGCAGCCAAACTAGACTAGCGGGAGCGTCGCGAGAGACCCAGTACTTC	CASSQTRLAGASRETQYF
once	TRBJ2-5	TRBD2	TRBV29-1	TGCAGCATATCTCTAGCGGGGGGTCAAGAGACCCAGTACTTC	CSISLAGGQETQYF
many	TRBJ2-1	TRBD2	TRBV29-1	TGCAGCGTTACCGGGACTAGCGGGAGGGCCTACAATGAGCAGTTCTTC	CSVTGTSGRAYNEQFF
-	TRBJ2-3	TRBD2	TRBV7-2	TGTGCCAGCAGCTGGATACTAGCGGGAGACACAGATACGCAGTATTTT	CASSWILAGDTDTQYF
-	TRBJ1-1	-	TRBV11-3	TGTGCCGGCAGATTGAGGGCGGGGGCGTCGGACACTGAAGCTTTCTTT	CAGRLRAGASDTEAFF
few	TRBJ1-1	-	TRBV29-1	TGCAGCGTTGTCCCCCGACAGGCTACCAACACTGAAGCTTTCTTT	CSVVPRQATNTEAFF
-	TRBJ2-7	-	TRBV7-2	TGTGCCAGCAGCTTAGATGCGGGCGAGCAGTACTTC	CASSLDAGEQYF
-	TRBJ2-2	-	TRBV4-2	TGTGCCAGCAGCCAAGAGTTAAGGACCACCCCCGGTGGTCTCGGGGAGCTGTTTTTT	CASSQELRTTPGGLGELFF
-	TRBJ2-1	TRBD2	TRBV4-2	TGTGCCAGCAGCCAAAGCTTGCTAGCGGGAACTCTTGAGCAGTTCTTC	CASSQSLLAGTLEQFF
-	TRBJ2-5	TRBD1	TRBV3-1	TGTGCCAGCAGCCAAGATTCCGAGACAGGGTCGGAATTAAGAGGGACCCAGTACTTC	CASSQDSETGSELRGTQYF
-	TRBJ2-5	-	TRBV7-8	TGTGCCAGCAGCTTAGGGTTTCTGGTGTTCCTAGCGAAACAAGAGACCCAGTACTTC	CASSLGFLVFLAKQETQYF
few	TRBJ1-1	TRBD1	TRBV4-1	TGCGCCAGCAGCCAACTCCAGGGGGTAAACACTGAAGCTTTCTTT	CASSQLQGVNTEAFF
-	TRBJ1-1	-	TRBV4-1	TGCGCCAGCAGCCAAGATCCCAGGGTGAGCACTGAAGCTTTCTTT	CASSQDPRVSTEAFF
-	TRBJ2-7	TRBD2	TRBV29-1	TGCAGCGTTGTCAATCAGCGGGGCTACGAGCAGTACTTC	CSVVNQRGYEQYF
-	TRBJ1-5	-	TRBV10-3	TGTGCCATCAGTGAGTCGACAATAAGCAATCAGCCCCAGCATTTT	CAISESTISNQPQHF
few	TRBJ2-7	-	TRBV7-8	TGTGCCAGCAGCCCCGGGCCATTTAAGGGGGAGCAGTACTTC	CASSPGPFKGEQYF
-	TRBJ2-1	-	TRBV7-9	TGTGCCAGCAGCCCTAGTGGGGGACACTCCTACAATGAGCAGTTCTTC	CASSPSGGHSYNEQFF
once	TRBJ1-2	-	TRBV7-2	TGTGCCAGCAGCTTAATAGCGGCGGCCGGTGGCTACACCTTC	CASSLIAAAGGYTF
-	TRBJ2-5	-	TRBV28	TGTGCCAGCAGGTACCCGGACGGGGAGACCCAGTACTTC	CASRYPDGETQYF
-	TRBJ2-7	-	TRBV20-1	TGCAGTGCTAGCACAAAATACGAGCAGTACTTC	CSASTKYEQYF
-	TRBJ1-6	-	TRBV20-1	TGCAGTGCTACAAGGGCTCCAGGGAGGGATTCACCCCTCCACTTT	CSATRAPGRDSPLHF
few	TRBJ2-5	TRBD1	TRBV27	TGTGCCAGCAGTTCTCGACAGGGCGGCGAGACCCAGTACTTC	CASSSRQGGETQYF
few	TRBJ1-6	TRBD1	TRBV6-1	TGTGCCAGCAGTCTCGGACAGGGTCATAATTCACCCCTCCACTTT	CASSLGQGHNSPLHF
-	TRBJ2-7	-	TRBV12-3/TRBV12-4	TGTGCCAGCAGCCAGGAAGGGACATGGAGGCGCACCTACGAGCAGTACTTC	CASSQEGTWRRTYEQYF
-	TRBJ1-2	-	TRBV4-1	TGCGCCAGCAGCCCCGACTTCACGACAGCCTATGGCTACACCTTC	CASSPDFTTAYGYTF
-	TRBJ1-2	-	TRBV7-9	TGTGCCAGCACCAAAAGGGGGGATAACTATGGCTACACCTTC	CASTKRGDNYGYTF
-	TRBJ2-3	TRBD2	TRBV20-1	TGCAGTGCTAGTTCCTCTAGCGGGAGAATTGATACGCAGTATTTT	CSASSSSGRIDTQYF
-	TRBJ2-1	TRBD2	TRBV7-9	TGTGCCAGCAGCTTACGTGGACTAGCGGGAGGGCAGCAGTTCTTC	CASSLRGLAGGQQFF
few	TRBJ2-1	TRBD2	TRBV7-8	TGTGCCAGCAGCCCAGGACTAGCGGGGGGGTTGTCCTACAATGAGCAGTTCTTC	CASSPGLAGGLSYNEQFF
few	TRBJ1-5	-	TRBV19	TGTGCCAGTAGTTATGGAACCTCCCGACGGAAGCCCCAGCATTTT	CASSYGTSRRKPQHF
-	TRBJ2-3	-	TRBV5-1	TGCGCCAGCACTAGGAATGCCGGCTCCGCAGATACGCAGTATTTT	CASTRNAGSADTQYF